One and the same sample provided the 13 T cell receptor beta chains below, sequenced in a study of T cells after yellow fever vaccination. TCRdb itself ran the 5' RACE reads through MiXCR, one entry per CDR3 protein. Among under 500,000 distinct CDR3 sequences listed, about 19% were seen once. The sequences come from PBMCs, collected before the yellow fever booster vaccination. The source is a man aged 18 to 29 who received the YFV17D yellow fever vaccine.

V and J are TRBV9 and TRBJ2-3; no clear D gene. Germline loops: CDR1 SGDLS, CDR2 YYNGEE. V gave up 0 bases and J gave up 4 bases, with 18 bases separating them. CDR3 length equals 17 residues. CDR3 in DNA: TGTGCCAGCAGCGTAGGAGGTTCTTGGGGTGGCGCAGATACGCAGTATTTT. Its protein is CASSVGGSWGGADTQYF.

V and J are TRBV10-3 and TRBJ2-1, with TRBD1 identical over 9 bases. CDR1 is ENHRY, CDR2 SYGVKD, per germline. The CDR3 runs 11 residues. V gave up 9 bases and J gave up 10 bases; unmatched junction bases: 4. The chain's CDR3 is CAIGTGSEQFF. The CDR3 DNA is TGTGCCATTGGGACAGGGTCCGAGCAGTTCTTC.

V and J are TRBV12-3 or TRBV12-4 and TRBJ2-5, with D possibly called TRBD1 or TRBD2 (5 bases each). This CDR3 spans 12 amino acids. V was cut by 6 bases and J by 5 bases, with 10 bases left in between. CDR3 coding DNA: TGTGCCAGCAGGAGGGACGGTGAGACCCAGTACTTC. It translates to CASRRDGETQYF.

The chain has TRBV19 and TRBJ2-2, with D tentatively TRBD1 (6 bases). Germline V gene lookup returns CDR1 LNHDA and CDR2 SQIVND (reference sequence). The germline V and J ends were trimmed by 6 bases and 0 bases, with 11 bases remaining between them. CDR3 size: 15 residues. In DNA form, the CDR3 reads TGTGCCAGTAGCCTTCGGACAGCGAACACCGGGGAGCTGTTTTTT. Protein sequence: CASSLRTANTGELFF.

The chain is built from TRBV30 and TRBJ2-2; D call uncertain. The CDR3 is made up of 14 amino acids. From germline, CDR1 is GTSNPN and CDR2 SVGIG (reference sequence). Trimming cost V 5 bases and J 1 base, with 11 bases left between them. CDR3 sequence reads: CAWSGDLNTGELFF. The DNA for the CDR3 is TGTGCCTGGTCCGGAGACTTGAACACCGGGGAGCTGTTTTTT.

The rearrangement links TRBV7-9 to TRBJ2-7, with TRBD1 as a possible D gene (6 bases). The CDR3 runs 14 residues. From germline, CDR1 is SEHNR and CDR2 FQNEAQ (reference sequence). Trimming left V 3 bases short and J 2 bases short, with 11 bases between. CDR3 bases: TGTGCCAGCAGCTTTAACAGGGCGCCCTACGAGCAGTACGTC. Residues: CASSFNRAPYEQYV.

This clonotype has only a few counts. The chain employs TRBV20-1 and TRBJ1-3, with D unclear. CDR1 is DFQATT, CDR2 SNEGSKA, per germline (reference sequence). The CDR3 totals 11 residues. The V gene lost 1 base and the J gene lost 5 bases, with 3 bases spanning the gap. As DNA, the CDR3 is TGCAGTGCTAGAGGGAGAAACACCATATATTTT. As protein: CSARGRNTIYF.

This clonotype has more than one count but fewer than ten. This chain connects TRBV5-1 to TRBJ1-4; D remains unclear. The CDR3 sequence is 15 residues long. Per the germline V gene, CDR1 is SGHRS and CDR2 is YFSETQ. Trimming pared 2 bases from V and 7 bases from J, leaving 15 bases between. CDR3 sequence (DNA): TGCGCCAGCAGCTTCGGTGCAGCAGTACGTGAAAAACTGTTTTTT. Translation gives CASSFGAAVREKLFF.

This clonotype has a count of ten or more. This chain links TRBV27 with TRBJ1-2; no clear D. CDR1 MNHEY and CDR2 SMNVEV come from the germline V gene (reference sequence). The CDR3 length is 16 residues. Trimming removed 6 bases at V and 0 bases at J, with 17 bases between. The CDR3 reads CASRGLWGEPNYGYTF. In DNA form, the CDR3 reads TGTGCCAGCAGGGGATTGTGGGGAGAGCCTAACTATGGCTACACCTTC.

This clonotype was seen only a few times. This sequence joins TRBV20-1 and TRBJ2-3, with D perhaps matching TRBD1 (5 bases). Deletions cut 6 bases from V and 6 bases from J, with 16 bases between. The CDR3 is made up of 13 amino acids. Germline CDR1 DFQATT, CDR2 SNEGSKA (reference sequence). The CDR3 bases are TGCAGTGCCCCCCTTGGGGCTAAGGATACGCAGTATTTT. Protein sequence: CSAPLGAKDTQYF.

As concerns this clonotype: An end of the junction differs from the germline gene, which may be a read error. V gene TRBV6-5 combines with J gene TRBJ2-1, with D possibly called TRBD1 or TRBD2 (5 bases each). Germline V gene sequence: CDR1 MNHEY, CDR2 SVGAGI. This CDR3 spans 14 amino acids. The CDR3 nucleotides are TGTGCCAGCAGTTACTCGTGGCCGAGGGGCGAGCGGTTCTTC. Its protein product is CASSYSWPRGERFF.

This clonotype was recorded a few times. The J gene is TRBJ1-1, the V gene TRBV6-5; 7 bases map to TRBD1. The junction had 5 bases not matched to a gene; V was cut back by 4 bases and J by 0 bases. Germline lookup yields CDR1 MNHEY and CDR2 SVGAGI. CDR3 length equals 15 residues. Here the CDR3 DNA reads TGTGCCAGCAGTTGGGGACAGCGGTTGAACACTGAAGCTTTCTTT. Residues: CASSWGQRLNTEAFF.

This clonotype has more than one count but fewer than ten. The CDR3 here is CASSHQGTTYEQYF. The CDR3 nucleotides read TGCGCCAGCAGCCATCAGGGGACGACCTACGAGCAGTACTTC. The rearrangement links TRBV4-1 to TRBJ2-7; possible D gene TRBD1, 6 bases. Trimming removed 3 bases from V and 2 bases from J, with 11 bases in between. The CDR3 sequence is 14 residues long. Germline assignment: CDR1 MGHRA and CDR2 YSYEKL.